The present TCR beta chain was sequenced within a study of post-analysis software for immune sequencing data. This clonotype was seen ten or more times. Its target is not known. Regarding the study as a whole: Five TRBV segments were significantly more frequent in patients than in controls. TRBV5-6, TRBV5-1 and TRBV20-1 were among these segments. When compared against controls, multiple sclerosis patients showed significantly lower normalized Chao1 diversity.

The authors incorporated unique molecular identifiers into the TCR beta cDNA libraries. TCRdb used MiXCR to reprocess the PCR reads, holding one entry per CDR3 protein. The data contain approximately 660,000 distinct CDR3 sequences, 55% to 60% of them seen just once; the ten biggest clones take up 10% to 12%. Germline V lookup: CDR1 SGHNT, CDR2 YYREEE (reference sequence). V was shortened by 0 bases and J by 2 bases, with 6 bases between the two germline ends. This CDR3 has 14 amino acids. This chain links TRBV5-4 with TRBJ1-5; a weak D match, TRBD1 (5 bases). This TCR derives from a girl aged 2-10 years with multiple sclerosis. The source material was blood. CDR3 DNA: TGTGCCAGCAGCTTGGGGGGGGGCAATCAGCCCCAGCATTTT. Translated: CASSLGGGNQPQHF.